One sample yielded the 11 T cell receptor beta chains listed below, sequenced in a study of T cell responses to AZD1222 COVID-19 vaccine. Data came from immunoSEQ multiplex PCR; TCRdb stores just in-frame clones and leaves some out. The repertoire holds about 110,000 clones, 87% seen once, with less than 3.5% in the top ten. This material consisted of peripheral blood, taken on day 0 of AZD1222 vaccination. The origin of the receptors is an adult in good health.

The V and J genes are TRBV5-1 and TRBJ1-4; 7 positions match TRBD1. Germline V gene sequence: CDR1 SGHRS, CDR2 YFSETQ. The CDR3 runs to 15 residues. With 2 bases clipped from V and 4 bases from J, the junction kept 5 bases outside the gene matches. CDR3 nucleotides: TGCGCCAGCAGCTTCGACAGGGAGGGTAATGAAAAACTGTTTTTT. It encodes CASSFDREGNEKLFF.

On this clone itself: An end of the junction differs from the germline gene, which may be a read error. This chain links TRBV5-1 with TRBJ2-7; D possibly uses TRBD1 or TRBD2 (6 bases each). There are 15 residues in the CDR3. The germline V gene has CDR1 SGHRS and CDR2 YFSETQ. The CDR3 DNA reads as TGCGCCAGCCGAACACAAGGAGGGGGGTTTCTAGGTTGGGACTTC. The encoded protein is CASRTQGGGFLGWDF. The full variable domain, its missing parts supplied by reference TRBV5-1 and TRBJ2-7, is KAGVTQTPRYLIKTRGQQVTLSCSPISGHRSVSWYQQTPGQGLQFLFEYFSETQRNKGNFPGRFSGRQFSNSRSEMNVSTLELGDSALYLCASRTQGGGFLGWDFGPGTRLTVT.

This chain uses TRBV6-6 with TRBJ2-7, with D perhaps matching TRBD2 (6 bases). The CDR3 covers 14 residues. The germline V gene has CDR1 MNHNY and CDR2 SVGAGI (reference sequence). V was trimmed by 5 bases and J by 6 bases, leaving 17 bases between them. The CDR3, as DNA: TGTGCCAGCAGTCCGCAGGGAGGACGGAGCGAGCAGTACTTC. Its protein is CASSPQGGRSEQYF.

This chain joins TRBV18 and TRBJ1-2, with 8 bases fitting TRBD1. Per germline, CDR1 KGHSH and CDR2 LQKENI. This CDR3 has 14 residues. J was trimmed by 8 bases and V by 5 bases; bases with no gene match: 10. The CDR3 loop reads CASSSLDRGQGYTF. The CDR3, as DNA: TGTGCCAGCTCATCACTAGACAGGGGACAAGGCTACACCTTC.

On this clone: The same CDR3 arises from other DNA sequences in this sample as well. The genes are TRBV3-1 (or the pseudogene TRBV3-2) and TRBJ1-2; D ambiguous. The germline gives CDR1 LGHDT, CDR2 YNNKEL (reference sequence). The CDR3 consists of 11 residues. Trimming pared 1 base from V and 8 bases from J, leaving 5 bases between. The CDR3: CASSQGGGYTF. The CDR3 coding sequence is TGTGCCAGCAGCCAAGGGGGAGGCTACACCTTC.

The count of this clone is one. V gene TRBV7-2 combines with J gene TRBJ1-5, with a tentative D call TRBD1 (5 bases). Trimming left V 4 bases short and J 6 bases short, with 13 bases between. Germline CDR1 reads SGHTA; CDR2 reads FQGNSA. The CDR3 runs 14 residues. The CDR3 nucleotides are TGTGCCAGCAGCTCCCGGGACTTTGGTCAGCCCCAGCATTTT. Its protein product is CASSSRDFGQPQHF.

V and J are TRBV5-1 and TRBJ1-4; TRBD1 agrees at 9 bases. V shed 2 bases and J 7 bases; nucleotides not matched to a gene: 3. CDR3 length: 14 residues. Germline lookup yields CDR1 SGHRS and CDR2 YFSETQ. CDR3 protein: CASSLRQGGEKLFF. Written as DNA, the CDR3 is TGCGCCAGCAGCTTACGACAGGGGGGTGAAAAACTGTTTTTT.

The rearrangement links TRBV10-3 to TRBJ2-7, with no clear D. Trimming stripped 7 bases from V and 4 bases from J, with 20 bases between. The length of the CDR3 is 15 residues. Germline values: CDR1 ENHRY, CDR2 SYGVKD. The CDR3 DNA follows: TGTGCCATCACCCCTAGAGGCCACGACGAGTACGAGCAGTACTTC. Translation gives CAITPRGHDEYEQYF.

This chain connects TRBV3-1 (or the pseudogene TRBV3-2) to TRBJ2-7; possible D gene TRBD2, 6 bases. In germline, CDR1 is LGHDT, CDR2 YNNKEL (reference sequence). V lost 0 bases, J lost 2 bases, and 14 bases lay in between. This CDR3 region has 16 residues. The DNA of the CDR3 is TGTGCCAGCAGCCAAGATCGGGGGACCGCCGCCTACGAGCAGTACTTC. Its protein is CASSQDRGTAAYEQYF.

The rearrangement uses TRBV28 and TRBJ2-2; TRBD1 might be the D (5 bases). The V and J ends lost 5 bases and 2 bases respectively, with 18 bases between them. The germline CDR1 and CDR2 sequences are MDHEN and SYDVKM. The CDR3 length is 17 residues. The CDR3 here is CASSPWGTGRNTGELFF. The CDR3 nucleotides read TGTGCCAGCAGTCCCTGGGGTACAGGACGTAACACCGGGGAGCTGTTTTTT.

The chain is built from TRBV12-3 or TRBV12-4 and TRBJ2-1; possible D gene TRBD1, 5 bases. The V end lost 6 bases, the J end lost 6 bases, and 9 bases lay between the germline ends. The CDR3 sequence is 12 residues long. CDR3 in DNA: TGTGCCAGCAGGGATGGGGCCAATGAGCAGTTCTTC. It encodes CASRDGANEQFF.